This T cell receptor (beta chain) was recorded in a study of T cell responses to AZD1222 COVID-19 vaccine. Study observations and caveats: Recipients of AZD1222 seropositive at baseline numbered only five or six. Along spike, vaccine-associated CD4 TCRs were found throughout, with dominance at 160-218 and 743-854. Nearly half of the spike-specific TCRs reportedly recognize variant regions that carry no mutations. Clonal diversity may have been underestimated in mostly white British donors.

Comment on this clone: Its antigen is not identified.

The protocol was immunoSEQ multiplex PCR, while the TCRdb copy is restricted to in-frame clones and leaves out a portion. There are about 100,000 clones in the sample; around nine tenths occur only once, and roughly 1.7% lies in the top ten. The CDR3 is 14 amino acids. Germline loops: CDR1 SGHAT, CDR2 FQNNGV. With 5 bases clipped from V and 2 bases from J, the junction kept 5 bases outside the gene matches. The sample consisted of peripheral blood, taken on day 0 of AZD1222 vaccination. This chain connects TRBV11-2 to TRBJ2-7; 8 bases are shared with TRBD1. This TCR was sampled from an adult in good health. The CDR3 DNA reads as TGTGCCAGCAGCCCTGGGACAGGCCCCTACGAGCAGTACTTC. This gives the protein CASSPGTGPYEQYF. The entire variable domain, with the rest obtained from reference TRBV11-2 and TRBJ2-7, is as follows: EAGVAQSPRYKIIEKRQSVAFWCNPISGHATLYWYQQILGQGPKLLIQFQNNGVVDDSQLPKDRFSAERLKGVDSTLKIQPAKLEDSAVYLCASSPGTGPYEQYFGPGTRLTVT.